The present TCR beta chain was sequenced within a study of cytomegalovirus exposure and HLA in healthy donors (dated by TCRdb to the late 2010s). About the study as a whole: An earlier analysis of 550 to 700 of the donors reported 250 to 350 Gb of sequence data and 120 million or so unique TCR beta sequences from some 180 million T cells. To decide whether each TCR beta V gene segment behaved as functional or pseudogenic, an earlier analysis of over 500 of the donors relied on high-throughput TCR beta sequencing. High-throughput TCR immunosequencing, statistical association of individual TCRs with disease status, and machine learning were combined to predict cytomegalovirus infection status. On average, 235,054 unique TCR beta nucleotide sequences were sequenced per donor among a few hundred genotyped donors of the cohort, with about 19% of those sequences being non-productive. In a later analysis, previously published TCR beta repertoires from several hundred donors were re-analyzed and high-resolution HLA genotyping was added so that TCR occurrence patterns could be studied. The T cell repertoires of 666 subjects were profiled by immunosequencing and related to cytomegalovirus serostatus. Roughly 300 gigabases of sequencing data and tens of millions of unique TCR sequences were included in an early release covering about 620 HLA-typed donors. The study aimed to test whether cataloging public T cell receptors could reveal signatures of past pathogen exposure. In addition to the first cohort of several hundred subjects, a separate validation cohort of 120 different subjects was used. The number of donors typed differed by locus, with 629-630 for A, B, C, DRB1 and DQB1, 522 for DQA1, 600 to 610 for DPA1, and around 460 for DPB1. HLA typing included class I and class II loci at four-digit resolution. In the later analysis, no new phenotypic data were used to find candidate immune exposures; instead, reliance was placed on TCR beta sequences and their occurrence across donors. Among the roughly 390 genotyped donors, about 85% belonged to the genetic ancestry cluster associated with self-reported Caucasian donors. Donor age, sex, ethnicity and CMV serostatus were compiled together with the repertoire data. A later genetic analysis took genome-wide SNP genotypes for about 55% of the 666 donors and used that subset as a discovery cohort. About five DR-DQ haplotypes were handled as single units for association and clustering because linkage in the cohort was strong. Every repertoire in the discovery cohort had been generated on one and the same sequencing platform.

Turning to this clone: It lacks a known antigen. No clone much larger than this one lies a single base away; base qualities are absent.

The cohort consisted of approximately 670 healthy bone marrow donors. All cohort members were sampled while nominally healthy, although unrecorded immune exposures were likely present. CMV serostatus was recorded as positive for almost 300 and negative for about 55% of the roughly 700 cohort members, whereas no CMV serostatus was recorded for the donor in question. A peripheral blood sample was collected from each donor, and TCR beta sequencing was performed on peripheral blood mononuclear cells. Genomic DNA was extracted from the blood cell samples with the Qiagen DNeasy Blood Extraction Kit. Results the study describes overall, beyond this receptor: In this cohort, only TCR beta chains were sequenced, and detectable features were limited by the absence of alpha or paired-chain data. The 87-base-pair reads could not distinguish some IMGT-functional V segments, including TRBV6-2 and TRBV6-3, so those segments were excluded. The study gave a list of over 150 TCR beta chains associated with cytomegalovirus. The authors suggested that the approach could potentially be generalized to other disease states and immunological phenotypes. A later genetic analysis reported fewer N-insertions in productive TCRs among donors in an Asian-associated ancestry cluster than the roughly 700-donor mean. Cytomegalovirus status was reported to be diagnosed by the classifier with high specificity and sensitivity in both the original and validation cohorts. Linkage disequilibrium might explain the correlated functional status among segregating V segments, but an unknown experimental factor could not be ruled out. Specific HLA alleles were associated with around 18,000 TCR beta sequences at a false discovery rate of 0.05 in a later analysis. Assigning TCR associations to individual alleles was difficult when HLA alleles, especially DR and DQ, strongly co-occurred. A later analysis reported that several top co-occurrence clusters appeared linked to parvovirus B19, influenza, CMV and Epstein-Barr virus. In vitro tests confirmed that a few of the cytomegalovirus-associated TCR beta chains recognize cytomegalovirus antigens. In a later analysis, HLA-associated TCR beta chains were found to be more clonally expanded and to have lower generation probabilities than equally common non-associated chains. The earlier analysis of fewer than 750 of the donors excluded roughly 17 rarely observed V segments, including chromosome 9 orphons, because counts were too low. In a later analysis, the rate of TCR association differed among HLA loci, with DRB1 alleles having the most associated TCRs and HLA-C alleles having the fewest. HLA typing was unavailable for some donors at each locus, so association tests used only the typed subset. Most TCR sequences were seen in very few donors, while some public TCRs were found in many individuals. A later genetic analysis associated a missense DCLRE1C variant with V-gene and J-gene trimming of TCR beta chains, and an independent cohort replicated the association. Roughly uniform sequencing depth across donors was assumed in presence/absence analyses, although this assumption may not hold. A later analysis found that most CMV-associated TCR beta chains appeared HLA-restricted, with HLA associations seemingly driven largely by CMV exposure. A cluster of highly shared sequence variants was judged likely to represent a technical artifact of the sequencing pipeline. An earlier analysis of approximately 570 of the donors showed that most TCR beta V segments appeared in productive rearrangements either about 87% or about 30% of the time, which broadly matched IMGT annotations. Immune exposure information for the cohort was limited to CMV serostatus. A further reported finding was that TCR beta sequences accurately predicted the HLA-A and HLA-B alleles for most subjects in the first cohort.

Here V drops 6 bases and J drops 6 bases, and the junction holds 3 bases not matched to any gene. In the germline V gene, CDR1 corresponds to MNHEY and CDR2 to SVGAGI. Counted from cysteine to phenylalanine, this CDR3 has 13 amino acids. The read is trimmed to its CDR3 DNA, 39 bases read in frame from base 1. The protocol used for the library was the immunoSEQ multiplex PCR assay. For the multiplex PCR, a mixture combining 60 forward primers for TCR Vbeta segments and 13 reverse primers for TCR Jbeta segments was used. Amplification of the CDR3 region of rearranged TCR beta genes was performed with a multiplex PCR assay on genomic DNA. The Illumina HiSeq System was used to sequence the amplified TCR beta libraries as 87-base-pair reads. The authors processed their data as follows. A later analysis tallied approximately 87 million unique TCR beta chains across the 610 or so repertoires, and about 12 million of those chains were shared by two or more donors. Raw reads were error-corrected and collapsed into unique sequences by a nearest-neighbor algorithm in which closely related sequences were merged to remove PCR and sequencing errors. CDR3 sequences were aligned to IMGT reference sequences to assign V, D and J gene segments. For a sequence to be retained, a match of at least six nucleotides was required to both a V gene segment and a J gene segment. Rearrangements were classified as productive when the CDR3 lacked stop codons and remained in frame with V and J, and all other rearrangements were classified as non-productive. Following IMGT convention, CDR3 was defined as the stretch from the second conserved V-encoded cysteine up to the conserved J-encoded phenylalanine. In an earlier analysis of some 550 of the donors, sequences lacking an unambiguous match to a single V gene segment were excluded. An earlier analysis of about 600 of the donors called V segments functional above 56.7% productive rearrangements and segregating when the between-donor standard deviation exceeded 5%. A statistical classification framework was built to diagnose cytomegalovirus status from the catalog of TCR beta chain sequences. In a later analysis, V and J genes were assigned by comparing TCR nucleotide sequences against IMGT/GENE-DB human TR gene sequences. The TCRdist pipeline was used in a later analysis to assign CDR3 sequences and most-parsimonious VDJ recombination scenarios. In a later analysis, each TCR beta chain was defined by its CDR3 amino acid sequence together with its V-gene family, and reads without a unique V-gene family were excluded. A later analysis removed roughly 590 highly shared, low-generation-probability nucleotide sequences to deal with suspected cross-contamination and a sequencing artifact. In a later analysis, a clonal expansion index was calculated for each public chain from normalized within-repertoire ranks of inferred template counts. Generation probabilities in a later analysis came from a VDJ recombination model fitted to out-of-frame rearrangements, and those results were checked against IGoR. Hypergeometric tests were used in a later analysis to score TCR-TCR, TCR-HLA and TCR-CMV co-occurrence, with a repertoire-size bias correction applied to the TCR pairs. In a later analysis, false discovery rates were estimated by permuting HLA or CMV assignments 20 times. In a later analysis, co-occurring TCRs were grouped using DBSCAN, with TCRdist sequence similarity added in when clustering inside HLA-allele-positive subsets. For co-occurrence clustering, repertoires with fewer than 30,000 or more than 120,000 public chains were excluded, along with several repertoires with anomalous nucleotide sharing. The table was pulled from immuneACCESS by TCRdb, which kept in-frame rearrangements only. Such tables lose some clones; where checked, under half of the loss comes from unresolved V genes, and the rest has no known cause. V and J calls and clone size come straight from that table; D and trimming were deduced from the DNA. Here the sample has 180,000 or so clones; approximately 78% occur a single time. About 2.5% of the sample lies in the top ten.

Recombination linked TRBV6-5 to TRBJ2-7; 12 bases in between match TRBD1. This TCR came from a human donor in good health. Sequences were obtained from PBMCs. CDR3 region: CASRGTGGAEQYF. The nucleotide sequence reads TGTGCCAGCAGGGGGACAGGGGGCGCCGAGCAGTACTTC.